Following are 2 T cell receptor beta chains from one sample sequenced in a study of T cells in Graves' hyperthyroidism and ophthalmopathy. TCR beta CDR3 sequences were amplified from RNA transcripts. A first-round RT-PCR of the TCR CDR3 used the HTBI primer set. A single record per CDR3 protein comes from TCRdb applying MiXCR to the multiplex PCR reads. The sample has about 95,000 distinct CDR3 sequences, around 42% seen once; the top ten hold about 10%. Input material: peripheral blood or thyroid tissue (not recorded which). These receptors came from a woman aged 30 to 39 with Graves' hyperthyroidism.

The chain couples TRBV6-2 or TRBV6-3 to TRBJ1-6, with 7 bases that match TRBD1. V was pared by 7 bases and J by 13 bases, with 10 bases of the junction left unmatched. CDR1 MNHEY and CDR2 SVGEGT come from the germline V gene. The CDR3 extends over 13 amino acids. This CDR3 reads CASKDRKNQPLHF. In DNA, the CDR3 is TGTGCCAGCAAGGACAGGAAGAATCAGCCCCTCCACTTT.

At least ten counts were recorded for this clonotype. This sequence joins TRBV10-2 and TRBJ1-6; no definite D call. This CDR3 is 12 amino acids long. The V end was cut by 6 bases, the J end by 5 bases, with 5 bases between. Germline CDR1 is WSHSY and CDR2 is SAAADI. The CDR3 protein is CASSKDNSPLHF. The CDR3 DNA follows: TGCGCCAGCAGCAAGGATAATTCACCCCTCCACTTT.